Detailed here is one TCR beta chain. The antigen is unknown. TCRdb keeps only in-frame clones here, not all; method: immunoSEQ multiplex PCR. The sample has approximately 99,000 clones, about 85% seen once; the top ten hold 3% to 3.5%. The donors belonged to the roughly 110-subject validation cohort, separate from the roughly 650-subject first cohort. Germline V gene lookup returns CDR1 MNHEY and CDR2 SVGAGI. Deletions cut 5 bases from V and 4 bases from J, with 12 bases between. This CDR3 spans 13 amino acids. This sample was included in a study of cytomegalovirus exposure and HLA in healthy donors. Study-wide points: With high specificity and sensitivity, the classifier reportedly diagnosed cytomegalovirus status. According to a subsequent analysis, TCR clusters identified in the first cohort showed a tendency to co-occur across the approximately 110 validation repertoires.

The specimen was PBMCs. The sequence was collected from a young woman in good health and CMV-seronegative. This rearrangement joins TRBV6-5 to TRBJ2-7; the D gene is possibly TRBD2 (6 bases). CDR3 bases: TGTGCCAGCAGTGAGCCAGGGAGGTACGAGCAGTACTTC. Amino acid sequence: CASSEPGRYEQYF.